These T cell receptor beta chains were read from a single sample in a study of identical twins. One entry per CDR3 protein, called by TCRdb with MiXCR from the 5' RACE reads. The data contain under 900,000 distinct CDR3 sequences, approximately 13% of them singletons. The data were also submitted as part of a second study, on yellow fever vaccine responses in identical twins.

The sequencing input was PBMCs. Receptors were obtained from a woman under 30 in good health. The CDR3 runs from the conserved cysteine through the conserved F or W. D genes are given only for firm matches.

>TRBD1|TRBJ1-4|TRBV12-3/TRBV12-4
CASRPQGGIEKLFF
>NA|TRBJ2-1|TRBV2
CASRRDYNEQFF
>NA|TRBJ2-7|TRBV6-5
CASSYGRGRGYEQYF
>TRBD1|TRBJ2-1|TRBV20-1
CSAKDRGPYSYNEQFF
>TRBD2|TRBJ2-1|TRBV25-1
CASSDPGLAGDIWSASYNEQFF
>NA|TRBJ1-3|TRBV7-2
CASSLAPIRAGRNTIYF
>TRBD1|TRBJ2-5|TRBV14
CASSHLDRGDTQYF
>TRBD2|TRBJ2-1|TRBV12-3/TRBV12-4
CASSSGTSGRGWGYNEQFF
>TRBD2|TRBJ2-3|TRBV20-1
CSASGVSDTQYF
>TRBD2|TRBJ2-3|TRBV5-1
CASSFGTSGITDTQYF
>TRBD1|TRBJ2-7|TRBV7-6
CASSSGTGGGEQYF
>NA|TRBJ1-1|TRBV7-8
CASSLAETGDHTEAFF
>TRBD1|TRBJ2-1|TRBV14
CASSQDFGTGVEQFF
>NA|TRBJ2-2|TRBV11-2
CASSLVRNSGELFF
>TRBD1|TRBJ1-1|TRBV20-1
CSATGGYTEAFF
>NA|TRBJ2-1|TRBV5-1
CASSFLPGGEGWNEQFF
>TRBD1|TRBJ1-5|TRBV20-1
CSASAGTGVGRQPQHF
>TRBD1|TRBJ2-3|TRBV4-1
CASRSTGGRTDTQYF
>TRBD2|TRBJ2-1|TRBV20-1
CSARDLKTSGSRYNEQFF
>NA|TRBJ2-3|TRBV7-2
CASSLVTSGSTDTQYF
>NA|TRBJ2-1|TRBV12-3/TRBV12-4
CASRPETLGNEQFF
>NA|TRBJ1-2|TRBV7-9
CASSPPGTTNYGYTF
>TRBD2|TRBJ2-1|TRBV20-1
CSARGIAGGPGNEQFF
>NA|TRBJ2-1|TRBV5-1
CASSLWQKERYDEQFF
>NA|TRBJ1-1|TRBV4-1
CASSQPGSEAFF
>TRBD1|TRBJ1-4|TRBV14
CASSPRTGHEKLFF
>TRBD2|TRBJ2-1|TRBV7-9
CASSSSGSGYNEQFF
>NA|TRBJ1-1|TRBV12-3/TRBV12-4
CASGRGGWTEAFF
>TRBD1|TRBJ2-7|TRBV5-4
CASSLFRGLDLRDEQYF
>NA|TRBJ1-3|TRBV4-2
CASSQVGQRSGNTIYF
>TRBD2|TRBJ2-7|TRBV10-3
CAIWRGTSYEQYF
>NA|TRBJ1-1|TRBV19
CASSKVNTEAFF
>TRBD2|TRBJ2-1|TRBV5-1
CASSSRTSGMVNEQFF
>NA|TRBJ1-6|TRBV12-3/TRBV12-4
CASRAEGGRNSPLHF
>NA|TRBJ2-3|TRBV10-1
CASSESYTQYF
>TRBD2|TRBJ2-3|TRBV2
CASSGLANTDTQYF
>NA|TRBJ2-7|TRBV11-1
CASSLASVSSYEQYF
>TRBD2|TRBJ2-7|TRBV10-3
CAFSGLAGYYEQYF
>NA|TRBJ1-1|TRBV2
CASTPERGGEAFF
>NA|TRBJ1-2|TRBV9
CASDPYGYTF
>TRBD2|TRBJ2-3|TRBV9
CASSVGGLAEGDTQYF
>TRBD2|TRBJ2-3|TRBV20-1
CSARVLERESDTQYF
>NA|TRBJ2-7|TRBV6-1
CASSEQSHSYEQYF
>TRBD2|TRBJ2-1|TRBV7-6
CASSKGLAGYNEQFF
>TRBD2|TRBJ2-1|TRBV6-1
CASSTGTSGRNEQFF
>TRBD1|TRBJ2-5|TRBV29-1
CSVEDRGLAGGFETQYF
>NA|TRBJ2-7|TRBV13
CASSLGLSVAGIDEQYF
>TRBD1|TRBJ1-1|TRBV6-1
CASSPLQGDTEAFF
>NA|TRBJ1-6|TRBV15
CATSRDGSGGSPLHF